The TCR beta chain under discussion was sequenced for a study of cytomegalovirus exposure and HLA in healthy donors. From germline, CDR1 is SGDLS and CDR2 YYNGEE. This CDR3 has 17 residues. Trimming pared 4 bases from V and 4 bases from J, leaving 23 bases between. A multiplex PCR was run with 60 Vbeta primers and 13 Jbeta primers. The assay was immunoSEQ multiplex PCR, and TCRdb's table has in-frame clones only and misses some. The repertoire has 150,000 to 200,000 clones, 55% to 65% of them found once; the top ten carry just under 3%. This rearrangement joins TRBV9 to TRBJ2-5; tentative D call: TRBD2 (5 bases). Source material: PBMCs. The clonotype comes from a man aged 35-49 years in good health and CMV-seronegative. CDR3 coding DNA: TGTGCCAGCAGCCCTACCTTAGCGTCCCAGGAGAGAGAGACCCAGTACTTC. The encoded protein is CASSPTLASQERETQYF.